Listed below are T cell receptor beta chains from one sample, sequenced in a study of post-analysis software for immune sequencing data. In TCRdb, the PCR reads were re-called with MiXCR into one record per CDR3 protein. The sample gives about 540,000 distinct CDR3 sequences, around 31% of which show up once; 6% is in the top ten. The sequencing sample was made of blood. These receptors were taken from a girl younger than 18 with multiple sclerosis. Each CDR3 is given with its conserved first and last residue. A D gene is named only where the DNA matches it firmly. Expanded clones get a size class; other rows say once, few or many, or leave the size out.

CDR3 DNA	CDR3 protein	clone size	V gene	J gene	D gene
TGTGCCAGCAGCTTAGCCACTTCATCCCTTCACAACGAGCAGTTCTTC	CASSLATSSLHNEQFF	few	TRBV7-9	TRBJ2-1	-
TGCGCCAGCAGCTCGACAGGGGGCAACTATGGCTACACCTTC	CASSSTGGNYGYTF	many	TRBV5-1	TRBJ1-2	TRBD1
TGTGCCAGCAGTGACCGGGACTCACGGTACTTC	CASSDRDSRYF	-	TRBV6-1	TRBJ2-4	-
TGCGCCAGCAGCCCAGGAGGGGAGGTTGGCTACACCTTC	CASSPGGEVGYTF	-	TRBV5-1	TRBJ1-2	-
TGTGCCAGCAGTTCCCCAGACACAGATACGCAGTATTTT	CASSSPDTDTQYF	-	TRBV6-5	TRBJ2-3	-
TGTGCCAGCAGCCCTACGACAGATGGAAATCAGCCCCAGCATTTT	CASSPTTDGNQPQHF	-	TRBV7-9	TRBJ1-5	-
TGTGCCAGCAGGGGCCCCCGGGATCAGGGGATTAGTGAGCAGTTCTTC	CASRGPRDQGISEQFF	-	TRBV3-1	TRBJ2-1	-
TGCAGCGTTGGTCAGGGGCTAAGCTCCTACGAGCAGTACTTC	CSVGQGLSSYEQYF	-	TRBV29-1	TRBJ2-7	-
TGTGCCAGCAGTCCAACTACAGGCGGCTACACCTTC	CASSPTTGGYTF	-	TRBV12-3/TRBV12-4	TRBJ1-2	-
TGCGCCAGCAGCTTGGGCGGGGGGCCCTCCAATGAGCAGTTCTTC	CASSLGGGPSNEQFF	-	TRBV5-1	TRBJ2-1	TRBD2
TGCAGTGCTAGAGTAGCCCTAGCGGGGGGGCCAGGGGAGACCCAGTACTTC	CSARVALAGGPGETQYF	-	TRBV20-1	TRBJ2-5	TRBD2
TGTGCCAGCAGTATCGTGGGGGCCACTGAAGCTTTCTTT	CASSIVGATEAFF	-	TRBV2	TRBJ1-1	-
TGCAGCGTACCGCTCGTCTACGGAAATGAGCAGTACTTC	CSVPLVYGNEQYF	-	TRBV29-1	TRBJ2-7	-
TGTGCCAGCAGCCAAGATCCAGGCACAGATACGCAGTATTTT	CASSQDPGTDTQYF	few	TRBV14	TRBJ2-3	-
TGTGCCAGCAGTGAAGCGGGGGGGCCGTACTTC	CASSEAGGPYF	-	TRBV6-1	TRBJ2-4	-
TGCAGCGTTGTTTCCGGCGGGATGAACACTGAAGCTTTCTTT	CSVVSGGMNTEAFF	-	TRBV29-1	TRBJ1-1	-
TGCGCCAGCAGCCAGGGGACTAGCCAGCAGTTCTTC	CASSQGTSQQFF	-	TRBV4-1	TRBJ2-1	TRBD2
TGCGCCAGCAGCTCCCCCGGGACAAAGAGCGATACGCAGTATTTT	CASSSPGTKSDTQYF	-	TRBV5-1	TRBJ2-3	-
TGCAGTGCTAGAGGGCCAGTGCAGGAGGGTCGCACAGATACGCAGTATTTT	CSARGPVQEGRTDTQYF	-	TRBV20-1	TRBJ2-3	-
TGCCGCGTTGACGACACGAGCTCCTACGAGCAGTACTTC	CRVDDTSSYEQYF	-	TRBV29-1	TRBJ2-7	-
TGCAGCGTTGAAGCCAGCGGGGGCCACACAGATACGCAGTATTTT	CSVEASGGHTDTQYF	-	TRBV29-1	TRBJ2-3	TRBD2
TGTGCCAGTAGTATAAGTAGTCTAAGCTCCTACAATGAGCAGTTCTTC	CASSISSLSSYNEQFF	-	TRBV19	TRBJ2-1	-
TGTGCCAGCAGGGCAGGGGTAGACATTCAGTACTTC	CASRAGVDIQYF	-	TRBV6-1	TRBJ2-4	-
TGTGCCACCAGTGCCCTGGGAGGAACCGGGGAGCTGTTTTTT	CATSALGGTGELFF	-	TRBV24-1	TRBJ2-2	-
TGCGCCAGCAGTGGAGTACCGGGACAGGACTACAATGAGCAGTTCTTC	CASSGVPGQDYNEQFF	-	TRBV10-1	TRBJ2-1	TRBD1
TGTGCCAGCTCACCAATGGAGGGCGTCGGGATGGGCTACACCTTC	CASSPMEGVGMGYTF	-	TRBV18	TRBJ1-2	-
TGTGCCAGCAGCTCCGGACGGCTTAATGAAAAACTGTTTTTT	CASSSGRLNEKLFF	few	TRBV7-8	TRBJ1-4	-
TGTGCCAACTCACAGGGACAGGGGATACCAAAAGACATTCAGTACTTC	CANSQGQGIPKDIQYF	once	TRBV18	TRBJ2-4	TRBD1
TGTGCCAGCAGCTTAGAGGGGGACTCCTCCTACAATGAGCAGTTCTTC	CASSLEGDSSYNEQFF	few	TRBV7-6	TRBJ2-1	-
TGTGCCAGCAGCAAAGGACTCCTCTACGAGCAGTACTTC	CASSKGLLYEQYF	-	TRBV14	TRBJ2-7	-
TGTGCCAGCTCACAGGGACAGGGGAGATACGAGCAGTACTTC	CASSQGQGRYEQYF	few	TRBV18	TRBJ2-7	TRBD1
TGTGCCAGTAGTATCGGCGGGCGCGGCTACACCTTC	CASSIGGRGYTF	-	TRBV19	TRBJ1-2	-
TGTGCCAGCAGTTACTCGGCTAGCCAGTCCTACGAGCAGTACTTC	CASSYSASQSYEQYF	few	TRBV6-5	TRBJ2-7	-
TGCAGTGCTAGAGGGCCGGGGGCTTTGGAAAAACTGTTTTTT	CSARGPGALEKLFF	few	TRBV20-1	TRBJ1-4	-
TGTGCCAGCAGATATGAGCACGGGCTCTACGAGCAGTACTTC	CASRYEHGLYEQYF	-	TRBV6-1	TRBJ2-7	-